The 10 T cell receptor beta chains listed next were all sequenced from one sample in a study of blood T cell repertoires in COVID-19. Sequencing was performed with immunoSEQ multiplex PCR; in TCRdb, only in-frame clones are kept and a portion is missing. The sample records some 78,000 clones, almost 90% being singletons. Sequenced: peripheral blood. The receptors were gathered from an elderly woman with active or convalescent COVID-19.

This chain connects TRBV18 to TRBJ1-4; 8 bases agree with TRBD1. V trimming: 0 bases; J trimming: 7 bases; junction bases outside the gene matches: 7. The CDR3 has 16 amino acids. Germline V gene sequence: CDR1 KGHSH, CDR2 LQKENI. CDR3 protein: CASSPPSLQGGEKLFF. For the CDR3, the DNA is TGTGCCAGCTCACCACCGTCTTTACAGGGGGGTGAAAAACTGTTTTTT.

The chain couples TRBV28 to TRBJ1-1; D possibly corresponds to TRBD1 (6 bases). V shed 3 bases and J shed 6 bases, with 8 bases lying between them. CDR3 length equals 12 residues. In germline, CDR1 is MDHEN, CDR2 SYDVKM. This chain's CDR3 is CASSFGQPEAFF. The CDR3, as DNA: TGTGCCAGCAGTTTTGGACAGCCTGAAGCTTTCTTT.

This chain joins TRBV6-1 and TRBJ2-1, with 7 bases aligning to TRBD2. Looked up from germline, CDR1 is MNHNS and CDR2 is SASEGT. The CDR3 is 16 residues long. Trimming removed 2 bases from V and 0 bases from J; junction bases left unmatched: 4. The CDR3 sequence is CASSEMGGSSYNEQFF. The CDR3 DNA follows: TGTGCCAGCAGTGAAATGGGGGGGTCCTCCTACAATGAGCAGTTCTTC.

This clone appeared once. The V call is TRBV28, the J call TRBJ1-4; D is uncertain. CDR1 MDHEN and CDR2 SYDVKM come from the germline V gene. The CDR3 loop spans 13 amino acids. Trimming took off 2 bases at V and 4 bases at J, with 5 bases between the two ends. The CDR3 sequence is CASSLPNNEKLFF. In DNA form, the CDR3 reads TGTGCCAGCAGTTTACCTAATAATGAAAAACTGTTTTTT.

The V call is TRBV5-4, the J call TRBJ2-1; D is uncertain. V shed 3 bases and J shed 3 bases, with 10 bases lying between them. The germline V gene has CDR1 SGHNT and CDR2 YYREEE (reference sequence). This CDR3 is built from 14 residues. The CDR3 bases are TGTGCCAGCAGCTCTTATTCTCTCTACAATGAGCAGTTCTTC. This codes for CASSSYSLYNEQFF.

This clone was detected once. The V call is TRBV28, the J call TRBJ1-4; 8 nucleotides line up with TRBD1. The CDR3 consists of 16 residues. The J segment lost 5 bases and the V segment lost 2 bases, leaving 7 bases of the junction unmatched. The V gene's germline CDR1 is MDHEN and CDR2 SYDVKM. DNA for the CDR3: TGTGCCAGCAGTTTAAACGGACAGGGACAGAATGAAAAACTGTTTTTT. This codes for CASSLNGQGQNEKLFF.

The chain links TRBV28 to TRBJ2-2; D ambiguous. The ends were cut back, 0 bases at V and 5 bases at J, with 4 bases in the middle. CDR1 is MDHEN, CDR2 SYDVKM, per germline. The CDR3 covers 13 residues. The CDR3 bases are TGTGCCAGCAGTTTATGGCGAACCGGGGAGCTGTTTTTT. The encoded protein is CASSLWRTGELFF.

CDR3 bases: TGCGCCAGCAAACTACAGGGGGAAGGAGATTCACCCCTCCACTTT. This codes for CASKLQGEGDSPLHF. The chain links TRBV5-1 to TRBJ1-6; the match to TRBD1 covers 8 bases. The CDR3 is 15 residues long. V lost 6 bases and J lost 8; bases outside the gene matches: 10. Germline V gene lookup returns CDR1 SGHRS and CDR2 YFSETQ.

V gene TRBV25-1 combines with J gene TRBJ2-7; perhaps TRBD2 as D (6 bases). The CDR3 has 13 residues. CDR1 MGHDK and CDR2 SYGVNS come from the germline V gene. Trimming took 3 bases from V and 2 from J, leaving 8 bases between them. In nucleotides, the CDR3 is TGTGCCAGCAGTGACGGGGGAACCTACGAGCAGTACTTC. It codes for CASSDGGTYEQYF.

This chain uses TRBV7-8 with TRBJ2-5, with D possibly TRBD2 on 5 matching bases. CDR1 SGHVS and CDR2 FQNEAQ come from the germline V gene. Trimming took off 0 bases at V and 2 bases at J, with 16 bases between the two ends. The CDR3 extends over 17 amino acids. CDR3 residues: CASSLAIGVGAQETQYF. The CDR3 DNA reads TGTGCCAGCAGCTTAGCAATAGGAGTGGGAGCTCAAGAGACCCAGTACTTC.